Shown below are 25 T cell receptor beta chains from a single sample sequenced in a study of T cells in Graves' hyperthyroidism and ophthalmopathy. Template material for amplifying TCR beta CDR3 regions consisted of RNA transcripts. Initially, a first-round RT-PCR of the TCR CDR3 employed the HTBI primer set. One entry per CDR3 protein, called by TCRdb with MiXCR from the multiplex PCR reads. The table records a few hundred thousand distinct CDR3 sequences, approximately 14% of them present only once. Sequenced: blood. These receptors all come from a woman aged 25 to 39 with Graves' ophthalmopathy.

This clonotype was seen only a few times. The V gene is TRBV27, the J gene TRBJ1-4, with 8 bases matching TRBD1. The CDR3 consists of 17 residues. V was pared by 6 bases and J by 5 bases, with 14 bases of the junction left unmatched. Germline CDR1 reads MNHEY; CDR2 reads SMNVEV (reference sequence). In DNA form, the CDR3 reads TGTGCCAGCAGCACCTCGACAGGGGACGCCGGGAATGAAAAACTGTTTTTT. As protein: CASSTSTGDAGNEKLFF.

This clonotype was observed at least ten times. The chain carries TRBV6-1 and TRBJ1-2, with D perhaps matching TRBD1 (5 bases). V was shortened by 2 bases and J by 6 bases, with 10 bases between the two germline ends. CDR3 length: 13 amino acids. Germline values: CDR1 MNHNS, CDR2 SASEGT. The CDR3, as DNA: TGTGCCAGCAGTGAATCGGCAGGGAATGGCTACACCTTC. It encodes CASSESAGNGYTF.

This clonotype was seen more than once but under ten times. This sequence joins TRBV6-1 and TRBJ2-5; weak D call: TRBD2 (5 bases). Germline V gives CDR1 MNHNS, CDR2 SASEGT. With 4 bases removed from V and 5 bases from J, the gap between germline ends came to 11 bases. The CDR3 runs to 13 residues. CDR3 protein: CASSAGLSETQYF. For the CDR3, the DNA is TGTGCCAGCAGTGCGGGGTTGTCGGAGACCCAGTACTTC.

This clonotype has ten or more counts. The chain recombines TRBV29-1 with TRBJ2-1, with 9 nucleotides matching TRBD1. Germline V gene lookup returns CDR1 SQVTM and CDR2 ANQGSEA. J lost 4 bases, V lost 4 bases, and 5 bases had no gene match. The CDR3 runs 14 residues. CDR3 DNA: TGCAGCGTTGCTTCCGGACAGGGGTACAATGAGCAGTTCTTC. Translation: CSVASGQGYNEQFF.

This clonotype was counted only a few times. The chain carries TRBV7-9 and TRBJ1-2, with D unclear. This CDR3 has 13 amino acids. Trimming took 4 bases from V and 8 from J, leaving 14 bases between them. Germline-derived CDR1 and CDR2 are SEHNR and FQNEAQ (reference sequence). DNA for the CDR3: TGTGCCAGCAGCTCCAGCCCGAGGGAAGGCTACACCTTC. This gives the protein CASSSSPREGYTF. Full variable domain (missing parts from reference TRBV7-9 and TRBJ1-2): DTGVSQNPRHKITKRGQNVTFRCDPISEHNRLYWYRQTLGQGPEFLTYFQNEAQLEKSRLLSDRFSAERPKGSFSTLEIQRTEQGDSAMYLCASSSSPREGYTFGSGTRLTVV.

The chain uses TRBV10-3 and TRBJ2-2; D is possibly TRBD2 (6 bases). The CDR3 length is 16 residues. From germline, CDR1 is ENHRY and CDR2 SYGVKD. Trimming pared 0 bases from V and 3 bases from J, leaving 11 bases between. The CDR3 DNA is TGTGCCATCAGTGAGTCGGTGGGACTGGACACCGGGGAGCTGTTTTTT. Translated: CAISESVGLDTGELFF.

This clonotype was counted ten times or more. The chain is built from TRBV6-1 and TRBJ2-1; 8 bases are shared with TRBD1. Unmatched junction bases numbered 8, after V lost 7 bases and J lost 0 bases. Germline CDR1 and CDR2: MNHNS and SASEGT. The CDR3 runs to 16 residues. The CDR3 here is CASNQRQGASYNEQFF. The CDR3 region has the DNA TGTGCCAGCAATCAGCGGCAGGGGGCCTCCTACAATGAGCAGTTCTTC.

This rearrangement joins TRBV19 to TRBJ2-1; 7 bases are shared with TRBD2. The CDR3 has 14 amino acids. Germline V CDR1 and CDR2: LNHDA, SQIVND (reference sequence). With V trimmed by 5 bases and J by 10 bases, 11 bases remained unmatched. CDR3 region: CASSEAGLLWEQFF. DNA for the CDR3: TGTGCCAGTAGTGAAGCGGGGCTGCTATGGGAGCAGTTCTTC.

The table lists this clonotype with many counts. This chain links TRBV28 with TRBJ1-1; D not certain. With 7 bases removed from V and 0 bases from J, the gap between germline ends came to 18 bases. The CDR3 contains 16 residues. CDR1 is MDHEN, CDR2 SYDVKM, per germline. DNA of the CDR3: TGTGCCAGCAAGAAGTCAGGAATGGGAATGAACACTGAAGCTTTCTTT. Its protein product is CASKKSGMGMNTEAFF.

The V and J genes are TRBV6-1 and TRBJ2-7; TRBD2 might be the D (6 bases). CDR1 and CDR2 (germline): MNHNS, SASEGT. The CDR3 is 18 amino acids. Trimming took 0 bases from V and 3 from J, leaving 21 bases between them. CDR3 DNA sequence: TGTGCCAGCAGTGAAGCGGTCCCGGGGGATAGGTTTATCTACGAGCAGTACTTC. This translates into CASSEAVPGDRFIYEQYF.

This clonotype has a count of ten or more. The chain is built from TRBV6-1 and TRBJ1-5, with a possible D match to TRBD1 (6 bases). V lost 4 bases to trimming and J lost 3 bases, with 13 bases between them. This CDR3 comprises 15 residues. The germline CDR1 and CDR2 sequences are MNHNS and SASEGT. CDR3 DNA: TGTGCCAGCAGTGCATTTGACAGGCTCAATCAGCCCCAGCATTTT. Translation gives CASSAFDRLNQPQHF.

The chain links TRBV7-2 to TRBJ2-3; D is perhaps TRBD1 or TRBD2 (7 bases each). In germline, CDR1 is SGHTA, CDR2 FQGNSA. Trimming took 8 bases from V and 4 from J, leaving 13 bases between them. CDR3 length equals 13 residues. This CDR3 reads CASQGGGADTQYF. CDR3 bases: TGTGCCAGCCAGGGGGGGGGCGCAGATACGCAGTATTTT. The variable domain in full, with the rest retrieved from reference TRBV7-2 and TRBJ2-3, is GAGVSQSPSNKVTEKGKDVELRCDPISGHTALYWYRQSLGQGLEFLIYFQGNSAPDKSGLPSDRFSAERTGGSVSTLTIQRTQQEDSAVYLCASQGGGADTQYFGPGTRLTVL.

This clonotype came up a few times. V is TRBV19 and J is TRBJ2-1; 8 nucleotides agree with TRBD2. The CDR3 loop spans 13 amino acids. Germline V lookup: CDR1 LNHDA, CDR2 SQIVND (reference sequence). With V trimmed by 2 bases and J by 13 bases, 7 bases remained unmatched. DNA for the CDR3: TGTGCCAGTAGTATATGGGAGCGGGGGCCCCAGTTCTTC. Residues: CASSIWERGPQFF. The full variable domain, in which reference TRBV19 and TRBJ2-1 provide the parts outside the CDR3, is DGGITQSPKYLFRKEGQNVTLSCEQNLNHDAMYWYRQDPGQGLRLIYYSQIVNDFQKGDIAEGYSVSREKKESFPLTVTSAQKNPTAFYLCASSIWERGPQFFGPGTRLTVL.

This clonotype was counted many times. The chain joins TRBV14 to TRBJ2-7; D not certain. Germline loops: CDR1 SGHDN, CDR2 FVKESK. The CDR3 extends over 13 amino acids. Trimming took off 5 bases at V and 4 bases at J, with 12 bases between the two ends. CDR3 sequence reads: CASSALIWYEQYF. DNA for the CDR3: TGTGCCAGCAGCGCCCTAATTTGGTACGAGCAGTACTTC.

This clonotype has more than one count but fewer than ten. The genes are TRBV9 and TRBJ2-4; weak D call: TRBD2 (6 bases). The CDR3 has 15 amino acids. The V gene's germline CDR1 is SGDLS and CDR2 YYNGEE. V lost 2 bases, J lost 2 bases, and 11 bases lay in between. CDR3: CASSVQGGTKNIQYF. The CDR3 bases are TGTGCCAGCAGCGTCCAGGGAGGAACCAAAAACATTCAGTACTTC.

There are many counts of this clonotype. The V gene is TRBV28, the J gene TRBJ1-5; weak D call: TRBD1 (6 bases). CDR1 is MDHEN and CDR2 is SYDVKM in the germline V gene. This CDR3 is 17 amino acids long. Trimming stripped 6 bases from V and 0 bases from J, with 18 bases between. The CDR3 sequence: CASSRPDSRYSNQPQHF. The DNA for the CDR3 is TGTGCCAGCAGCCGACCGGACAGCCGCTATAGCAATCAGCCCCAGCATTTT.

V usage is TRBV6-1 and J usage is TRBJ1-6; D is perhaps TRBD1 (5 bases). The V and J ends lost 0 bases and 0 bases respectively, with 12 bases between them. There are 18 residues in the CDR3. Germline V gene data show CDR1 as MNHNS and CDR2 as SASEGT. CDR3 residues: CASSEAMGTSSYNSPLHF. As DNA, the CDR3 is TGTGCCAGCAGTGAAGCTATGGGGACGAGCTCCTATAATTCACCCCTCCACTTT.

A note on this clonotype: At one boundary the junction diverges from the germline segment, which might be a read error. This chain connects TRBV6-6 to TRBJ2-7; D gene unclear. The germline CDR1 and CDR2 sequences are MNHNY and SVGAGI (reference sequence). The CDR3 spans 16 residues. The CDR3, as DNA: TGTACCAGCAGTTACATTACGGGCCGCGGCGCCTACGAGCAGTACTTC. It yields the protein CTSSYITGRGAYEQYF.

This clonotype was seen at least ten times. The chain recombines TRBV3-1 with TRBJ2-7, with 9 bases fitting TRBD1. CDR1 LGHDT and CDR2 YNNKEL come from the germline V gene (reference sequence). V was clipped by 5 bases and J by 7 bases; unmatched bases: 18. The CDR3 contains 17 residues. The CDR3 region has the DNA TGTGCCAGCAGCGCGATCAAAACAGGGACAGGGACCCGTGAGCAGTACTTC. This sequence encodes CASSAIKTGTGTREQYF.

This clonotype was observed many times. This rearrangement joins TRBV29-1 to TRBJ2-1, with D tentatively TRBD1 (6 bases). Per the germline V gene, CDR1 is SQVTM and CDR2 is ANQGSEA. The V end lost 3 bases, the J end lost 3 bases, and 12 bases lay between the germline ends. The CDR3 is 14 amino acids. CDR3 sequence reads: CSVESGDFYNEQFF. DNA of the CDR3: TGCAGCGTTGAGTCAGGGGATTTCTACAATGAGCAGTTCTTC.

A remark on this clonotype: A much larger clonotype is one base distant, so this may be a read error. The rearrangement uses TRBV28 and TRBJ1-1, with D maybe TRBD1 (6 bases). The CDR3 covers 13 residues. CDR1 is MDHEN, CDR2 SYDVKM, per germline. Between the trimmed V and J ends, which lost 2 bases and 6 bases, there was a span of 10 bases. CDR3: CASSLQGSPEAFF. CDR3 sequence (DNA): TGTGCCAGCAGTTTACAGGGGAGCCCTGAAGCTTTCTTT.

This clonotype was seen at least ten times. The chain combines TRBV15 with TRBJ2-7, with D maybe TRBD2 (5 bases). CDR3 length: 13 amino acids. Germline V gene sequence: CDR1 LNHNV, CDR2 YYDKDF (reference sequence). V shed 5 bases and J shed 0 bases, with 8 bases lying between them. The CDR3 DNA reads TGTGCCACCAGCGGAGGAGCCTCCTACGAGCAGTACTTC. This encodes CATSGGASYEQYF.

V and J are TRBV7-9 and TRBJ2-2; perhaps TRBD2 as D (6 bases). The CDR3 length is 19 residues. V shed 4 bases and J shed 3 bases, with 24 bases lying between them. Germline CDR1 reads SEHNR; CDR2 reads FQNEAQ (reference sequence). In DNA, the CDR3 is TGTGCCAGCAGCTCGGGACTGGCCACACAGAAGGGGTACACCGGGGAGCTGTTTTTT. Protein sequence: CASSSGLATQKGYTGELFF.

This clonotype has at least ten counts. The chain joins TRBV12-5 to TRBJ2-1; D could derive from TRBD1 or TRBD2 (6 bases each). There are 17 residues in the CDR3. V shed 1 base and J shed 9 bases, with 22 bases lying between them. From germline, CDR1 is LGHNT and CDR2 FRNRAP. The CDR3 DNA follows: TGTGCTAGTGGTTTGGCGTCCACAGGGAGGTCCGACGGTGAGCAGTTCTTC. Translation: CASGLASTGRSDGEQFF.

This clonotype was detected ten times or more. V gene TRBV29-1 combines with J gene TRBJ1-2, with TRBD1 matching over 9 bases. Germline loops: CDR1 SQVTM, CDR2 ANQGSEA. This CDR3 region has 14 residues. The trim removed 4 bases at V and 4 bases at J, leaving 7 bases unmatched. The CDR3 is CSVGHRGLLYGYTF. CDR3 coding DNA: TGCAGCGTTGGCCACAGGGGGCTGCTCTATGGCTACACCTTC.